Each of the 15 T cell receptor beta chains below was sequenced from the same sample in a study of beta chain features in type 1 diabetes. The isolated RNA, all of it, was reverse transcribed, so expressed TCRB transcripts were what got sequenced. Profiled with immunoSEQ multiplex PCR; TCRdb holds only in-frame clones, not every one. Here the sample spans hundreds of thousands of clones, about 71% being singletons. Sequencing was done on a sample of naive CD4+ T cells from blood. All receptors come from a man under 40 in good health.

This chain uses TRBV30 with TRBJ2-7; D may be TRBD1 (5 bases). CDR3 size: 13 residues. The germline V and J ends were trimmed by 3 bases and 0 bases, with 9 bases remaining between them. Germline V gives CDR1 GTSNPN, CDR2 SVGIG (reference sequence). The CDR3: CAWRGPGSYEQYF. The CDR3 DNA reads as TGTGCCTGGAGGGGGCCGGGCTCCTACGAGCAGTACTTC.

This clone showed up just a few times. The gene calls are TRBV5-4 and TRBJ2-5, with D possibly being TRBD2 (5 bases). The CDR3 sequence is 17 residues long. V was pared by 0 bases and J by 1 base, with 16 bases between. Germline values: CDR1 SGHNT, CDR2 YYREEE (reference sequence). Here the CDR3 reads CASSLALSRGSQETQYF. The CDR3 DNA sequence: TGTGCCAGCAGCTTGGCGCTGAGTCGAGGGTCCCAAGAGACCCAGTACTTC.

The chain uses TRBV10-3 and TRBJ2-1; tentatively, D is TRBD1 (6 bases). The germline CDR1 and CDR2 sequences are ENHRY and SYGVKD. This CDR3 is 15 amino acids long. Trimming removed 4 bases from V and 0 bases from J, with 10 bases in between. The CDR3, as DNA: TGTGCCATCAGTGTAGGGACATCCTCCTACAATGAGCAGTTCTTC. As protein: CAISVGTSSYNEQFF.

This sequence joins TRBV29-1 and TRBJ1-1; 10 bases match TRBD1. The CDR3 is made up of 14 amino acids. V shed 7 bases and J 5 bases; nucleotides not matched to a gene: 10. Germline values: CDR1 SQVTM, CDR2 ANQGSEA. The CDR3 DNA is TGCAGCGCCCACCCGGGACAGGGGTGGACTGAAGCTTTCTTT. Protein: CSAHPGQGWTEAFF.

This clone turned up a few times. The chain carries TRBV19 and TRBJ1-1; D remains unclear. V lost 5 bases to trimming and J lost 1 base, with 8 bases between them. This CDR3 region has 13 residues. Germline V gene data show CDR1 as LNHDA and CDR2 as SQIVND (reference sequence). CDR3 amino acids: CASSQVRNTEAFF. CDR3 in DNA: TGTGCCAGTAGTCAGGTCCGGAACACTGAAGCTTTCTTT.

The rearrangement links TRBV5-4 to TRBJ2-1, with TRBD1 matching 10 bases. CDR1 and CDR2 (germline): SGHNT, YYREEE (reference sequence). CDR3 length: 16 amino acids. V was pared by 4 bases and J by 7 bases, with 11 bases of the junction left unmatched. The CDR3 nucleotides are TGTGCCAGCAGCACCGGCGCGGGGACAGGGGTTAATGAGCAGTTCTTC. Protein sequence: CASSTGAGTGVNEQFF. The whole variable domain, remainder taken from reference TRBV5-4 and TRBJ2-1, is ETGVTQSPTHLIKTRGQQVTLRCSSQSGHNTVSWYQQALGQGPQFIFQYYREEENGRGNFPPRFSGLQFPNYSSELNVNALELDDSALYLCASSTGAGTGVNEQFFGPGTRLTVL.

J is TRBJ2-7 and V is TRBV11-2, with TRBD1 matching 7 bases. The germline CDR1 and CDR2 sequences are SGHAT and FQNNGV. V lost 5 bases and J lost 3; bases outside the gene matches: 7. The CDR3 is 14 amino acids. CDR3 loop: CASSPMTGIYEQYF. In DNA, the CDR3 is TGTGCCAGCAGCCCTATGACAGGGATCTACGAGCAGTACTTC.

The CDR3 region has the DNA TGCAGCGTTGAACGAAGAGATGAGCAGTTCTTC. Residues: CSVERRDEQFF. The genes are TRBV29-1 and TRBJ2-1; unclear D gene. Trimming removed 2 bases at V and 8 bases at J, with 7 bases between. This CDR3 comprises 11 residues. Germline CDR1 reads SQVTM; CDR2 reads ANQGSEA.

The chain carries TRBV29-1 and TRBJ2-3; D may correspond to TRBD1 or TRBD2 (5 bases each). The CDR3 extends over 11 amino acids. Germline V gene data show CDR1 as SQVTM and CDR2 as ANQGSEA. V was cut by 4 bases and J by 6 bases, with 8 bases left in between. CDR3 DNA: TGCAGCGTTGTATGGGGGGATACGCAGTATTTT. Protein: CSVVWGDTQYF.

Only a few counts were recorded for this clone. The same CDR3 also results from other DNA sequences found in this sample. The V call is TRBV7-9, the J call TRBJ2-7; a weak D match, TRBD1 (6 bases). The ends were cut back, 4 bases at V and 0 bases at J, with 10 bases in the middle. CDR1 SEHNR and CDR2 FQNEAQ come from the germline V gene (reference sequence). The CDR3 runs to 14 residues. The chain's CDR3 is CASSSTGSSYEQYF. The CDR3 bases are TGTGCCAGCAGCTCAACAGGGTCCTCCTACGAGCAGTACTTC.

The genes are TRBV1 and TRBJ2-1. TRBV1 is given as a pseudogene. This CDR3 spans 15 amino acids. The CDR3 DNA reads TGCACCAGCAGCCAAGGGACCGGAACCTACAATGAGCAGTTCTTC. It codes for CTSSQGTGTYNEQFF.

The V call is TRBV11-2, the J call TRBJ2-7, with a weak D call TRBD2 (7 bases). The CDR3 has 15 amino acids. From germline, CDR1 is SGHAT and CDR2 FQNNGV. V was shortened by 6 bases and J by 3 bases, with 18 bases between the two germline ends. The CDR3 coding sequence is TGTGCCAGCAGAAACAGGGAGGGGCCGGGCTACGAGCAGTACTTC. Residues: CASRNREGPGYEQYF.

The chain is built from TRBV28 and TRBJ2-5, with D perhaps matching TRBD1 (5 bases). This CDR3 has 14 residues. V lost 6 bases and J lost 5, with 16 bases in between. The germline CDR1 and CDR2 sequences are MDHEN and SYDVKM. In nucleotides, the CDR3 is TGTGCCAGCAGCCCCGCAGGGATATTGGAGACCCAGTACTTC. This sequence encodes CASSPAGILETQYF. Supplemented by reference TRBV28 and TRBJ2-5, the full variable domain reads DVKVTQSSRYLVKRTGEKVFLECVQDMDHENMFWYRQDPGLGLRLIYFSYDVKMKEKGDIPEGYSVSREKKERFSLILESASTNQTSMYLCASSPAGILETQYFGPGTRLLVL.

The chain carries TRBV30 and TRBJ1-1, with D possibly matching TRBD1 (5 bases). Germline lookup yields CDR1 GTSNPN and CDR2 SVGIG (reference sequence). Trimming left V 1 base short and J 10 bases short, with 10 bases between. The CDR3 contains 11 residues. The CDR3: CAWSAQRGAFF. CDR3 in DNA: TGTGCCTGGAGTGCCCAGAGGGGAGCTTTCTTT.

The sample holds a few counts of this clone. The genes are TRBV30 and TRBJ2-2; D remains ambiguous. Trimming stripped 2 bases from V and 5 bases from J, with 6 bases between. The CDR3 totals 12 residues. The germline V gene encodes CDR1 GTSNPN and CDR2 SVGIG (reference sequence). In DNA, the CDR3 is TGTGCCTGGAGTATTGGTACCGGGGAGCTGTTTTTT. Translation: CAWSIGTGELFF. The full variable domain, in which reference TRBV30 and TRBJ2-2 provide the parts outside the CDR3, is SQTIHQWPATLVQPVGSPLSLECTVEGTSNPNLYWYRQAAGRGLQLLFYSVGIGQISSEVPQNLSASRPQDRQFILSSKKLLLSDSGFYLCAWSIGTGELFFGEGSRLTVL.